The subject of this entry is one T cell receptor beta chain. This entry comes from a study of OX40 agonist ivuxolimab in advanced cancers. CDR1 and CDR2 from the germline V gene are MNHEY and SVGAGI. CDR3 length equals 14 residues. Trimming removed 10 bases from V and 3 bases from J, with 15 bases in between. This table comes from immunoSEQ multiplex PCR, and its TCRdb copy is limited to in-frame clones, with some not included. This table holds about 45,000 clones, approximately 91% found once. The receptor comes from an adult with an advanced solid tumor such as melanoma, head and neck, liver or kidney cancer. The rearrangement links TRBV6-5 to TRBJ2-2; D may be TRBD2 (6 bases). This specimen consisted of CD4+ or CD8+ T cells sorted from blood, obtained in a trial of the OX40 agonist ivuxolimab. The CDR3 coding sequence is TGTGCCATCGGTAGCGGACCTGACACCGGGGAGCTGTTTTTT. Translated: CAIGSGPDTGELFF.